This TCR beta chain emerged from a study of blood T cell repertoires in COVID-19. At the level of the study: COVID-19 samples, acute and convalescent, were from the United States, Italy and Spain. T cells, B-cell-depleted T cells, or PBMCs provided the cDNA or gDNA that served as material.

The V end was cut by 0 bases, the J end by 8 bases, with 7 bases between. This CDR3 region has 11 residues. The germline V gene encodes CDR1 SQVTM and CDR2 ANQGSEA. Authors' methods: For nucleated cells, counts were estimated from reference gene primer amplification. Libraries were prepared by immunoSEQ multiplex PCR; TCRdb keeps only in-frame clonotypes and omits some of them. Clonal size and the V and J genes are those of that table, whereas D and trimming came from the DNA. The table lists tens of thousands of clones, under 95% of them singletons, with over 1% in the top ten. The sequencing input was peripheral blood. The chain carries TRBV29-1 and TRBJ1-2; no definite D call. The TCR sequence derives from a man aged 55 to 69 with acute or convalescent COVID-19. CDR3 sequence (DNA): TGCAGCGTTGAAGATCATCCCGGCTACACCTTC. Its protein is CSVEDHPGYTF.